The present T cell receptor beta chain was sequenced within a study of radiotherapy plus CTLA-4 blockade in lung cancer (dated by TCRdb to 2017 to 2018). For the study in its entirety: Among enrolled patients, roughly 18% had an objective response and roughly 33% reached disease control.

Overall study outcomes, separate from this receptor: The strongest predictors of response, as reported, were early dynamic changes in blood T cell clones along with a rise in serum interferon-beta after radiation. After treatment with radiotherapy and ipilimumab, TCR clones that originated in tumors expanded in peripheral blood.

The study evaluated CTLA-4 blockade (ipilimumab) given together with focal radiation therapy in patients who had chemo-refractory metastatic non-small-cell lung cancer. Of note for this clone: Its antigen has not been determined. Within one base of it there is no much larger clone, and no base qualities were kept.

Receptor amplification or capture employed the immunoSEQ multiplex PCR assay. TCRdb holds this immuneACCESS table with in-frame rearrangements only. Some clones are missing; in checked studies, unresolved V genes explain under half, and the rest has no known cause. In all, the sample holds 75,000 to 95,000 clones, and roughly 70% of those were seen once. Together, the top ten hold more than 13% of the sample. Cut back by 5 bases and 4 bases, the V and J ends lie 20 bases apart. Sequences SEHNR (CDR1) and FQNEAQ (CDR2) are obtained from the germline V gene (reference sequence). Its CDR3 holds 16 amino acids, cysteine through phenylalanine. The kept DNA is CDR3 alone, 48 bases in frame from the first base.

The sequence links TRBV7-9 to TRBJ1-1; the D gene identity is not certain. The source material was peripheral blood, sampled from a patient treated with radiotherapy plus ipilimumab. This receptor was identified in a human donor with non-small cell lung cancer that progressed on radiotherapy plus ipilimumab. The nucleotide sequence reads TGTGCCAGCAGCCCCATCCAAGGGTCGAGGAGCACTGAAGCTTTCTTT. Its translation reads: CASSPIQGSRSTEAFF.